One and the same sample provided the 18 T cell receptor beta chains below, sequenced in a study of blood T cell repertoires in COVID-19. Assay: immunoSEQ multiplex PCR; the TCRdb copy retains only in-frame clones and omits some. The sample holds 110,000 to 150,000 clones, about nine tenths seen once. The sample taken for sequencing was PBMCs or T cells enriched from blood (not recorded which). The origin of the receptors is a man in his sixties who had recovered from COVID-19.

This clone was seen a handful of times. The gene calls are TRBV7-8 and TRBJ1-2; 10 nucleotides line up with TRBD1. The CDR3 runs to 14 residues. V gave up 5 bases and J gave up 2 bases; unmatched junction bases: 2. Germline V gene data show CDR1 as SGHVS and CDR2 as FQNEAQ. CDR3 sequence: CASSRGQGNYGYTF. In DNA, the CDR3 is TGTGCCAGCAGCCGGGGACAGGGGAACTATGGCTACACCTTC.

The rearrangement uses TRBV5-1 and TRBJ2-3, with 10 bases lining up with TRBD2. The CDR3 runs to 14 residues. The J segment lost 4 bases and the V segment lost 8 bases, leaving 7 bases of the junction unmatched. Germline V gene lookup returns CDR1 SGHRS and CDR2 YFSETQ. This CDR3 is CASRSGGAADTQYF. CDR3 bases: TGCGCCAGTAGAAGCGGGGGGGCTGCAGATACGCAGTATTTT. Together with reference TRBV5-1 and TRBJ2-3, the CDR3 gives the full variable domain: KAGVTQTPRYLIKTRGQQVTLSCSPISGHRSVSWYQQTPGQGLQFLFEYFSETQRNKGNFPGRFSGRQFSNSRSEMNVSTLELGDSALYLCASRSGGAADTQYFGPGTRLTVL.

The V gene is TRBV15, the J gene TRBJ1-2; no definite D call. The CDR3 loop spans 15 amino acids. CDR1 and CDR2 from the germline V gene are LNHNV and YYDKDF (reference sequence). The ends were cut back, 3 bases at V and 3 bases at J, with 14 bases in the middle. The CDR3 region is CATSRPGSWDYGYTF. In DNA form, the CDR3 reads TGTGCCACCAGCAGGCCGGGTTCTTGGGACTATGGCTACACCTTC.

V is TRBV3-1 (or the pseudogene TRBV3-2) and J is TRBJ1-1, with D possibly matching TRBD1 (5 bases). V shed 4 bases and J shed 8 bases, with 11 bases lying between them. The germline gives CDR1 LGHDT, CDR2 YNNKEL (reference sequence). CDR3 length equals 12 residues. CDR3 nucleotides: TGTGCCAGCAGCCTTTATGGGGGGGAAGCTTTCTTT. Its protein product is CASSLYGGEAFF.

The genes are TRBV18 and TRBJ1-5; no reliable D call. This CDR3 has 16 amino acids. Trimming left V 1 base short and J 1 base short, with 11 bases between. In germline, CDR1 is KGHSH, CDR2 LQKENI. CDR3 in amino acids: CASSPLPAGSNQPQHF. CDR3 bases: TGTGCCAGCTCACCACTTCCCGCCGGGAGCAATCAGCCCCAGCATTTT.

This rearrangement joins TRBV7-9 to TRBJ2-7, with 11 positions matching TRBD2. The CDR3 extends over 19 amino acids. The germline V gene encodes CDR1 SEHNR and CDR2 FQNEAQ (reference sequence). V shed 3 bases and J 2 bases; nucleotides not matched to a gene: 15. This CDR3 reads CASSFARLAGKKGTYEQYF. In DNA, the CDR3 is TGTGCCAGCAGCTTCGCCCGACTAGCGGGGAAGAAAGGGACCTACGAGCAGTACTTC.

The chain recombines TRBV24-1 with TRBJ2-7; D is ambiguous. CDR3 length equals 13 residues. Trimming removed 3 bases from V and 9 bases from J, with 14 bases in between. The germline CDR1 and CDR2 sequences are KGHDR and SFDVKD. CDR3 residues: CATSDNVVLRQYF. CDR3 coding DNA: TGTGCCACCAGTGATAACGTCGTCCTGAGGCAGTACTTC.

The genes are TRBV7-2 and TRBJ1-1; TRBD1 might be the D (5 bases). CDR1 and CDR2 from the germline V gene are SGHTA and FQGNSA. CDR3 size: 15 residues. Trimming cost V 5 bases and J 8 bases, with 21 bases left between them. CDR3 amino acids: CASSNPVQEKKEAFF. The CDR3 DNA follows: TGTGCCAGCAGCAATCCAGTACAGGAAAAGAAAGAAGCTTTCTTT.

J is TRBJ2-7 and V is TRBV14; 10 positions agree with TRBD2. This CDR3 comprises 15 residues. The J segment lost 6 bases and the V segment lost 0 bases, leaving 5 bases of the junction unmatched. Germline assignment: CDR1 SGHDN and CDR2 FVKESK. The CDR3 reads CASSQDTLAGSEQYF. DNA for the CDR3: TGTGCCAGCAGCCAAGATACACTAGCGGGATCCGAGCAGTACTTC. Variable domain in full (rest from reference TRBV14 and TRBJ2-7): EAGVTQFPSHSVIEKGQTVTLRCDPISGHDNLYWYRRVMGKEIKFLLHFVKESKQDESGMPNNRFLAERTGGTYSTLKVQPAELEDSGVYFCASSQDTLAGSEQYFGPGTRLTVT.

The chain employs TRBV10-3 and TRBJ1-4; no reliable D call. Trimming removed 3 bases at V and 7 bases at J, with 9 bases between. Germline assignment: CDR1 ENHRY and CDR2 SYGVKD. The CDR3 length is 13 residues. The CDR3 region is CAISDRSGEKLFF. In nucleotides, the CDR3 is TGTGCCATCAGTGACAGGTCAGGTGAAAAACTGTTTTTT.

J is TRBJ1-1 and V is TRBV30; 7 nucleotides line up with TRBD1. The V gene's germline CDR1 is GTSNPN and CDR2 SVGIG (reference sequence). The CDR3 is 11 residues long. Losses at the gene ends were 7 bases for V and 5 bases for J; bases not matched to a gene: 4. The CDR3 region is CAFARGTEAFF. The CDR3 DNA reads TGTGCCTTCGCCAGGGGGACTGAAGCTTTCTTT.

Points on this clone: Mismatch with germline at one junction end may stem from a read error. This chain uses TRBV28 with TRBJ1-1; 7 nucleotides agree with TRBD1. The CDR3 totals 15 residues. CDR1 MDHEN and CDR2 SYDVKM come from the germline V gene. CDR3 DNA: TGTGCCGGCAGTTTGCCCGGGACAGTGAACACTGAAGCTTTCTTT. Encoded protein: CAGSLPGTVNTEAFF.

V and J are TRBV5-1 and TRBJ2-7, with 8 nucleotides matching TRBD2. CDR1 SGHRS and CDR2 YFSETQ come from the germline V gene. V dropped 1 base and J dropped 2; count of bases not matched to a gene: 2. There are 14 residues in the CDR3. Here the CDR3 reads CASSLTSGTYEQYF. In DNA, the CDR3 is TGCGCCAGCAGCTTGACTAGCGGAACCTACGAGCAGTACTTC.

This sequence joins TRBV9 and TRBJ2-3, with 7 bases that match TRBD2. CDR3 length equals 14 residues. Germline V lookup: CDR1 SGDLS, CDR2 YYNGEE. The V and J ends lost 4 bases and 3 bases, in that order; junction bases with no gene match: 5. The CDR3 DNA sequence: TGTGCCAGCAGCACAAGCGGGAATACAGATACGCAGTATTTT. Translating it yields CASSTSGNTDTQYF.

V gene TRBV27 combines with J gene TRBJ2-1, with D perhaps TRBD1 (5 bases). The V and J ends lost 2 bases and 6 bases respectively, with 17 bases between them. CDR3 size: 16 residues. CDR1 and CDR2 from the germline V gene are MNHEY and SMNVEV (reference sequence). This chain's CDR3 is CASSLTHQGISNEQFF. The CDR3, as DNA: TGTGCCAGCAGTTTAACCCACCAGGGAATTAGCAATGAGCAGTTCTTC.

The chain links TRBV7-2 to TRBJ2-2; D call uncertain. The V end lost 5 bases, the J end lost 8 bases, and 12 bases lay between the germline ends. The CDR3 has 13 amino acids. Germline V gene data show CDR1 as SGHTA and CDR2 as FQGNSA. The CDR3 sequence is CASSLRWLGELFF. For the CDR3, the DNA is TGTGCCAGCAGCCTCAGGTGGTTAGGGGAGCTGTTTTTT.

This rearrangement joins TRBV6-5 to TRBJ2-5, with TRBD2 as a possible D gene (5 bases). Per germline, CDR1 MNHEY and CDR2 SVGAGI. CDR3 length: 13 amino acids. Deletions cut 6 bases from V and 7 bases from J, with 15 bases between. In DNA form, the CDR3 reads TGTGCCAGCAGCCCCGGGATCACCGGGACCCAGTACTTC. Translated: CASSPGITGTQYF.

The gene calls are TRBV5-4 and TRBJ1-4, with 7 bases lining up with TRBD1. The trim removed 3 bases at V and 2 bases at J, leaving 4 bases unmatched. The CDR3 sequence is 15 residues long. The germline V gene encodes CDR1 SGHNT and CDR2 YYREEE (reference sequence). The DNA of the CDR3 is TGTGCCAGCAGCTCGACAGGGAAGACTAATGAAAAACTGTTTTTT. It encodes CASSSTGKTNEKLFF.